This T cell receptor beta chain was profiled in a study of shared clonotypes between healthy human individuals. Cells designated naive CD8 were CD45RO-negative and were positively selected for CCR7, with terminally differentiated effector memory CD45RA+ cells excluded. Germline V gene data show CDR1 as MGHRA and CDR2 as YSYEKL. The CDR3 sequence is 13 residues long. Deletions cut 1 base from V and 13 bases from J, with 14 bases between. Sequenced by immunoSEQ multiplex PCR; TCRdb stores in-frame clones only, minus some. The top ten hold more than 1.5% of the sample, which has about 2,100,000 clones, 85% to 95% seen once.

The V call is TRBV4-1, the J call TRBJ1-5; D remains unclear. The sequencing input was naive CD8+ T cells from PBMCs. The source of this sequence is a man aged 18 to 30 in good health. Some clones in this sample may be carry-over from other donors' samples. The CDR3 DNA is TGCGCCAGCAGCCAAGTTCTTTCCGGCCTACAGCATTTT. Residues: CASSQVLSGLQHF.